Following are 28 T cell receptor beta chains from one sample sequenced in a study of blood T cell repertoires in COVID-19. The protocol was immunoSEQ multiplex PCR, while the TCRdb copy is restricted to in-frame clones and leaves out a portion. The table shows under 200,000 clones, with roughly 90% occurring only once. The sequenced sample consisted of peripheral blood. The receptors stem from a man aged 45-65 years with acute or convalescent COVID-19.

J is TRBJ1-1 and V is TRBV7-9, with D hard to call. Germline CDR1 SEHNR, CDR2 FQNEAQ (reference sequence). The CDR3 extends over 14 amino acids. Between the trimmed V and J ends, which lost 3 bases and 8 bases, there was a span of 16 bases. CDR3 in amino acids: CASSFPVRAREAFF. Here the CDR3 DNA reads TGTGCCAGCAGCTTCCCAGTACGCGCTAGGGAAGCTTTCTTT.

This sequence joins TRBV5-4 and TRBJ1-2; possibly TRBD1 for D (5 bases). With 0 bases removed from V and 2 bases from J, the gap between germline ends came to 5 bases. Germline V gene sequence: CDR1 SGHNT, CDR2 YYREEE (reference sequence). This CDR3 comprises 13 residues. CDR3 loop: CASSLDRNYGYTF. In DNA, the CDR3 is TGTGCCAGCAGCTTGGACAGGAACTATGGCTACACCTTC.

CDR3 loop: CASSMGTGTGSSNEKLFF. The DNA of the CDR3 is TGTGCCAGTAGTATGGGGACCGGGACAGGGTCATCGAATGAAAAACTGTTTTTT. The rearrangement uses TRBV19 and TRBJ1-4; 9 bases are shared with TRBD1. The CDR3 is 18 residues long. V gave up 3 bases and J gave up 5 bases; unmatched junction bases: 13. Germline assignment: CDR1 LNHDA and CDR2 SQIVND (reference sequence).

CDR3 sequence: CASSLAPRQDYGYTF. The CDR3 bases are TGTGCCAGCAGCTTAGCCCCCCGACAGGACTATGGCTACACCTTC. This sequence joins TRBV7-9 and TRBJ1-2; D perhaps matches TRBD1 (6 bases). This CDR3 contains 15 residues. V was pared by 0 bases and J by 3 bases, with 11 bases between. The germline V gene has CDR1 SEHNR and CDR2 FQNEAQ (reference sequence).

The chain has TRBV10-3 and TRBJ1-2; weak D call: TRBD1 (6 bases). The CDR3 extends over 16 amino acids. Germline V CDR1 and CDR2: ENHRY, SYGVKD. The V end lost 5 bases, the J end lost 5 bases, and 21 bases lay between the germline ends. The CDR3 sequence is CAISPRTESFRYGYTF. The CDR3 nucleotides read TGTGCCATCAGTCCACGGACAGAGTCGTTTAGGTATGGCTACACCTTC.

The chain is built from TRBV7-9 and TRBJ2-1; TRBD2 is a possible D gene (5 bases). Trimming cost V 1 base and J 0 bases, with 10 bases left between them. Per the germline V gene, CDR1 is SEHNR and CDR2 is FQNEAQ (reference sequence). The CDR3 is made up of 16 amino acids. For the CDR3, the DNA is TGTGCCAGCAGCTTAGGTGAGCGGTCCTCCTACAATGAGCAGTTCTTC. Its translation: CASSLGERSSYNEQFF.

This clone was observed a few times. The chain has TRBV28 and TRBJ1-4; the D gene is possibly TRBD1 (6 bases). The CDR3 totals 15 residues. CDR1 is MDHEN and CDR2 is SYDVKM in the germline V gene. V lost 5 bases, J lost 10 bases, and 20 bases lay in between. CDR3 nucleotides: TGTGCCAGCAGTCCCCCGGGGGGCGCAGATGGAAAACTGTTTTTT. Residues: CASSPPGGADGKLFF.

This clone was seen a single time. The chain employs TRBV30 and TRBJ1-5; the D gene is possibly TRBD1 (5 bases). This CDR3 comprises 14 residues. The V end lost 0 bases, the J end lost 2 bases, and 8 bases lay between the germline ends. Germline V gene lookup returns CDR1 GTSNPN and CDR2 SVGIG (reference sequence). CDR3 bases: TGTGCCTGGAGTGTTACAGGAGGCAATCAGCCCCAGCATTTT. Translated: CAWSVTGGNQPQHF. Using reference TRBV30 and TRBJ1-5 for the parts outside the CDR3, the full variable domain is SQTIHQWPATLVQPVGSPLSLECTVEGTSNPNLYWYRQAAGRGLQLLFYSVGIGQISSEVPQNLSASRPQDRQFILSSKKLLLSDSGFYLCAWSVTGGNQPQHFGDGTRLSIL.

V usage is TRBV28 and J usage is TRBJ1-2; possible D gene TRBD1, 6 bases. The CDR3 runs to 14 residues. CDR1 is MDHEN, CDR2 SYDVKM, per germline. With 5 bases removed from V and 6 bases from J, the gap between germline ends came to 16 bases. In nucleotides, the CDR3 is TGTGCCAGCAGTGTCGCACAGGGTAGGAATGGCTACACCTTC. It codes for CASSVAQGRNGYTF.

This rearrangement joins TRBV4-2 to TRBJ2-1, with D possibly TRBD2 on 5 matching bases. The V gene lost 0 bases and the J gene lost 5 bases, with 11 bases spanning the gap. Germline assignment: CDR1 LGHNA and CDR2 YNFKEQ. The CDR3 is 15 residues long. CDR3 coding DNA: TGTGCCAGCAGCCAAGATCGAACGGGGAACAATGAGCAGTTCTTC. It yields the protein CASSQDRTGNNEQFF.

The V and J genes are TRBV10-3 and TRBJ2-1; 9 nucleotides match TRBD2. The CDR3 has 15 amino acids. V lost 4 bases and J lost 0; bases outside the gene matches: 1. Germline CDR1 reads ENHRY; CDR2 reads SYGVKD. The CDR3 region is CAISGSGSSYNEQFF. The DNA for the CDR3 is TGTGCCATCAGTGGTAGCGGGAGCTCCTACAATGAGCAGTTCTTC.

This rearrangement joins TRBV23-1 to TRBJ1-2; D ambiguous. TRBV23-1 is filed as an ORF, its function uncertain. The CDR3 extends over 13 amino acids. V lost 6 bases to trimming and J lost 0 bases, with 8 bases between them. CDR3 in amino acids: CASRLTSNYGYTF. CDR3 DNA: TGCGCCAGCAGGCTTACATCTAACTATGGCTACACCTTC.

The chain employs TRBV28 and TRBJ2-3; a weak D match, TRBD2 (7 bases). The CDR3 extends over 16 amino acids. From germline, CDR1 is MDHEN and CDR2 SYDVKM. Trimming took 5 bases from V and 0 from J, leaving 15 bases between them. Here the CDR3 DNA reads TGTGCCAGCAGTCGTTACAGGGAGGGGAGCACAGATACGCAGTATTTT. Amino acids: CASSRYREGSTDTQYF.

The V and J genes are TRBV15 and TRBJ2-2, with D possibly matching TRBD2 (5 bases). The germline V gene encodes CDR1 LNHNV and CDR2 YYDKDF (reference sequence). The CDR3 spans 13 residues. The ends were cut back, 0 bases at V and 7 bases at J, with 6 bases in the middle. The DNA of the CDR3 is TGTGCCACCAGCAGAGATCGGGGCGGGGAGCTGTTTTTT. Protein product: CATSRDRGGELFF.

This clone was seen once. This sequence joins TRBV27 and TRBJ2-4, with 7 positions matching TRBD1. Germline assignment: CDR1 MNHEY and CDR2 SMNVEV (reference sequence). There are 15 residues in the CDR3. V lost 6 bases and J lost 0; bases outside the gene matches: 5. This CDR3 is CASSQGVLAKNIQYF. CDR3 in DNA: TGTGCCAGCAGCCAGGGGGTCCTAGCCAAAAACATTCAGTACTTC.

The chain couples TRBV7-2 to TRBJ1-3; 7 nucleotides agree with TRBD1. Per germline, CDR1 SGHTA and CDR2 FQGNSA. The CDR3 runs to 16 residues. V was clipped by 2 bases and J by 0 bases; unmatched bases: 4. The CDR3 loop is CASSLFQGVSGNTIYF. In nucleotides, the CDR3 is TGTGCCAGCAGCTTATTTCAGGGGGTCTCTGGAAACACCATATATTTT.

CDR3 nucleotide sequence: TGTGCCAGCAGCTCCCCGGACAGCGCCACCGGGGAGCTGTTTTTT. Its translation is CASSSPDSATGELFF. This chain connects TRBV7-9 to TRBJ2-2, with TRBD1 as a possible D gene (6 bases). The CDR3 runs to 15 residues. Germline assignment: CDR1 SEHNR and CDR2 FQNEAQ (reference sequence). V gave up 4 bases and J gave up 4 bases, with 13 bases separating them.

The CDR3 bases are TGTGCCAGTAGTCCGGCTAGCGGGAGTTACGAGCAGTACTTC. This gives the protein CASSPASGSYEQYF. The V gene is TRBV19, the J gene TRBJ2-7, with 10 bases fitting TRBD2. This CDR3 is built from 14 residues. With V trimmed by 5 bases and J by 4 bases, 5 bases remained unmatched. Germline CDR1 LNHDA, CDR2 SQIVND (reference sequence).

This clone has only a few counts. The rearrangement links TRBV12-3 or TRBV12-4 to TRBJ1-2; maybe TRBD1 (6 bases). The CDR3 consists of 13 residues. The V end was cut by 7 bases, the J end by 8 bases, with 17 bases between. CDR3 loop: CASTSRQAYGYTF. DNA of the CDR3: TGTGCCAGCACGTCTAGACAGGCTTACGGCTACACCTTC.

The chain is built from TRBV27 and TRBJ1-6; possibly TRBD1 for D (5 bases). This CDR3 is 14 amino acids long. V lost 2 bases to trimming and J lost 8 bases, with 10 bases between them. Germline loops: CDR1 MNHEY, CDR2 SMNVEV (reference sequence). CDR3 residues: CASSLRLQDSPLHF. The CDR3, as DNA: TGTGCCAGCAGTTTAAGGTTACAGGATTCACCCCTCCACTTT.

This chain connects TRBV29-1 to TRBJ2-7, with D possibly being TRBD1 (5 bases). The CDR3 is made up of 12 amino acids. Per germline, CDR1 SQVTM and CDR2 ANQGSEA. V was shortened by 5 bases and J by 7 bases, with 15 bases between the two germline ends. This chain's CDR3 is CSVIGRVHEQYF. The DNA of the CDR3 is TGCAGCGTTATAGGCAGGGTCCATGAGCAGTACTTC.

This chain uses TRBV13 with TRBJ2-7, with TRBD1 as a possible D gene (6 bases). The CDR3 consists of 13 residues. The germline V gene has CDR1 PRHDT and CDR2 FYEKMQ (reference sequence). Trimming removed 5 bases from V and 7 bases from J, with 15 bases in between. CDR3 DNA sequence: TGTGCCAGCAGCGTCAGGCCTCAGGGGGAGCAGTACGTC. Its protein is CASSVRPQGEQYV.

This clone was found once. The chain employs TRBV11-2 and TRBJ2-1, with 14 bases lining up with TRBD2. The CDR3 is made up of 17 amino acids. Germline V gives CDR1 SGHAT, CDR2 FQNNGV. V lost 5 bases to trimming and J lost 9 bases; unmatched junction nucleotides: 12. The CDR3: CASSDRGGTSGRAEQFF. DNA of the CDR3: TGTGCCAGCAGCGACAGGGGCGGGACTAGCGGGAGAGCTGAGCAGTTCTTC.

Of note for this clone: Other DNA sequences in this specimen translate into the identical CDR3. The genes are TRBV5-1 and TRBJ1-5, with unresolved D. Germline lookup yields CDR1 SGHRS and CDR2 YFSETQ. The CDR3 covers 15 residues. Trimming took off 0 bases at V and 0 bases at J, with 7 bases between the two ends. The CDR3 here is CASSLDGYSNQPQHF. CDR3 sequence (DNA): TGCGCCAGCAGCTTGGACGGGTATAGCAATCAGCCCCAGCATTTT. The entire variable domain, with the rest obtained from reference TRBV5-1 and TRBJ1-5, is as follows: KAGVTQTPRYLIKTRGQQVTLSCSPISGHRSVSWYQQTPGQGLQFLFEYFSETQRNKGNFPGRFSGRQFSNSRSEMNVSTLELGDSALYLCASSLDGYSNQPQHFGDGTRLSIL.

Here the CDR3 DNA reads TGTGCCAGCAGGGGACTAGCCCGCACCGGGGAGCTGTTTTTT. Translated: CASRGLARTGELFF. The chain combines TRBV27 with TRBJ2-2; TRBD2 matches at 9 bases. This CDR3 is built from 14 residues. The ends lost 6 bases at V and 4 bases at J; junction bases unmatched: 3. The germline V gene encodes CDR1 MNHEY and CDR2 SMNVEV (reference sequence).

The chain has TRBV5-1 and TRBJ2-2; possible D gene TRBD1, 5 bases. Between the trimmed V and J ends, which lost 1 base and 7 bases, there was a span of 14 bases. Germline V gene lookup returns CDR1 SGHRS and CDR2 YFSETQ. This CDR3 contains 15 residues. The CDR3 is CASSLSLSGFGELFF. CDR3 in DNA: TGCGCCAGCAGCTTGTCGCTCTCAGGGTTCGGGGAGCTGTTTTTT.

This chain links TRBV9 with TRBJ2-3, with 11 bases matching TRBD2. Germline loops: CDR1 SGDLS, CDR2 YYNGEE. The CDR3 is 17 amino acids. Trimming at V came to 7 bases and at J to 0 bases, leaving 10 bases not matched to a gene. In DNA form, the CDR3 reads TGTGCCAGCTCGGGGGCTAGCGGGGGGACTAGCACAGATACGCAGTATTTT. Translating gives CASSGASGGTSTDTQYF.

The chain employs TRBV30 and TRBJ1-6; a weak D match, TRBD1 (6 bases). The CDR3 is 13 amino acids. Germline V CDR1 and CDR2: GTSNPN, SVGIG (reference sequence). The germline V and J ends were trimmed by 5 bases and 8 bases, with 13 bases remaining between them. CDR3 in amino acids: CAWHNRVDSPLHF. DNA for the CDR3: TGTGCCTGGCACAACAGGGTTGATTCACCCCTCCACTTT.